These 11 T cell receptor delta chains were sequenced from one sample in a study of γδ T cells in repeated Plasmodium falciparum infection. TCRdb re-processed the multiplex PCR reads via CATT. The sample holds about 93,000 delta-chain clones, 0.98% seen once. Vgamma9/Vdelta2+ and Vdelta2-negative gammadelta T cells were flow-sorted from PBMC for bulk sequencing. Sequences were obtained from gamma-delta T cells from blood. All receptors derive from a pool of human donors (malaria-infected and uninfected, not separated).

As to this clone: The TCRdb protein comes from a much larger clone and disagrees with this DNA's translation at residue 13, likely due to a read error; the protein given here is derived from the DNA. This chain links TRDV2 with TRDJ3, with TRDD3 matching 10 bases. The J gene, not given by TCRdb, was assigned here from a germline match of the nucleotide sequence. This CDR3 comprises 19 residues. Germline assignment: CDR1 GEAIGNYY and CDR2 EKD. J lost 9 bases, V lost 1 base, and 14 bases had no gene match. Written as DNA, the CDR3 is TGTGCCTGTGACACAGTCTCTACTGGGGGATTCCGGGGCACCCGACAGATGTTTTTC. Residues: CACDTVSTGGFRGTRQMFF.

This clone was seen many times. The rearrangement links TRDV1 to TRDJ4; 9 bases are shared with TRDD3. Germline CDR1 is TSWWSYY and CDR2 is QGS. The CDR3 length is 19 residues. The ends lost 3 bases at V and 3 bases at J; junction bases unmatched: 20. In nucleotides, the CDR3 is TGTGCTCTTGGGGATCCAATTCTTCCTCACCCGGGGGATACCCGACCCCTGATCTTT. Translation gives CALGDPILPHPGDTRPLIF.

This clone was observed at least ten times. The chain has TRDV1 and TRDJ1, with 7 bases fitting TRDD3. The J gene, left out of TCRdb, was set here by checking the DNA against germline. The CDR3 has 21 amino acids. CDR1 is TSWWSYY, CDR2 QGS, per germline. J was trimmed by 0 bases and V by 2 bases; bases with no gene match: 21. The DNA of the CDR3 is TGTGCTCTTGGGGAATTTTTTCGTGGGGACAATGGGGGACTGTACACCGATAAACTCATCTTT. It translates to CALGEFFRGDNGGLYTDKLIF.

Worth noting for this clone: The likely explanation is a read error, given a far larger clone one base away. Other nucleotide sequences from this sample produce the same CDR3. CDR3 amino acids: CALGDSSFLGRVWGIRTDKLIF. CDR3 bases: TGTGCCCTTGGGGATTCTTCCTTCCTCGGAAGAGTGTGGGGGATACGCACCGATAAACTCATCTTT. The V and J genes are TRDV1 and TRDJ1, with 11 bases matching TRDD3. The J gene, missing from TCRdb, was assigned here through DNA to germline matching. Germline loops: CDR1 TSWWSYY, CDR2 QGS. The CDR3 loop spans 22 amino acids.

As to this clone: The protein recorded in TCRdb matches a much larger clone and deviates from this DNA's translation at residue 4, suggesting a read error; the protein here is obtained by translating the DNA. This chain connects TRDV2 to TRDJ1; 12 nucleotides line up with TRDD3. TCRdb does not report a J gene; here it was assigned by matching the DNA to germline references. The CDR3 runs to 18 residues. CDR1 and CDR2 from the germline V gene are GEAIGNYY and EKD. CDR3 sequence reads: CACGTGLGDTPYTDKLIF. The DNA of the CDR3 is TGTGCCTGTGGCACCGGACTGGGGGATACTCCCTACACCGATAAACTCATCTTT.

This clone has more than one count but fewer than ten. TCRdb pairs this DNA with a much larger clone's protein that differs at residue 9, likely a read error; the protein shown was translated from the DNA. The V call is TRDV1, the J call TRDJ1, with 7 bases identical to TRDD3. The J gene, absent from TCRdb, was called here by matching the DNA to germline. The V gene's germline CDR1 is TSWWSYY and CDR2 QGS. The ends lost 1 base at V and 4 bases at J; junction bases unmatched: 9. This CDR3 is 16 amino acids long. The CDR3 region is CALGERPRRIRDKLIF. The DNA of the CDR3 is TGTGCTCTTGGGGAACGCCCTCGGAGGATACGCGATAAACTCATCTTT.

A remark on this clone: This probably arose from a read error, given a far larger clone one base away. Other DNA sequences of this sample code for an identical CDR3. This rearrangement joins TRDV1 to TRDJ1; D is possibly TRDD3 (6 bases). The V gene's germline CDR1 is TSWWSYY and CDR2 QGS. The CDR3 contains 18 residues. Here the CDR3 reads CALGKATVGASGTDKLIF. CDR3 DNA sequence: TGTGCTCTTGGGAAAGCTACCGTGGGGGCCTCGGGGACCGATAAACTCATCTTC.

This clone came up a few times. This DNA translates differently at residue 4 from the TCRdb protein, which is that of a much larger clone; a read error is likely, and the protein shown is the DNA's own translation. The CDR3 reads CALEAPRAGLGYTDKLIF. As DNA, the CDR3 is TGTGCTCTTGAGGCACCTAGGGCTGGTTTGGGGTACACCGATAAACTCATCTTT. This chain connects TRDV1 to TRDJ1, with D tentatively TRDD3 (5 bases). TCRdb lists no J gene, so it was determined here by aligning the DNA to germline. Per germline, CDR1 TSWWSYY and CDR2 QGS. V was trimmed by 7 bases and J by 0 bases, leaving 24 bases between them. The CDR3 length is 18 residues.

This clone was observed many times. The sample contains more than one DNA sequence encoding this CDR3. The CDR3 here is CALGELLLSSGGTWGTDKLIF. The CDR3 DNA sequence: TGTGCTCTTGGGGAACTATTACTGTCGAGCGGGGGAACCTGGGGGACCGATAAACTCATCTTT. This chain connects TRDV1 to TRDJ1; 7 nucleotides agree with TRDD3. CDR3 length: 21 residues. V lost 0 bases, J lost 2 bases, and 21 bases stayed unmatched. In germline, CDR1 is TSWWSYY, CDR2 QGS.

This clone was seen ten or more times. The V call is TRDV2, the J call TRDJ1; 12 nucleotides match TRDD3. This CDR3 region has 20 residues. Per the germline V gene, CDR1 is GEAIGNYY and CDR2 is EKD. The V and J ends lost 0 bases and 2 bases, in that order; junction bases with no gene match: 15. CDR3 residues: CACDTVRTGGYTLKTDKLIF. CDR3 bases: TGTGCCTGTGACACCGTTCGTACTGGGGGATACACGTTAAAGACCGATAAACTCATCTTT.

As concerns this clone: TCRdb lists the protein of a much larger clone for this DNA, which differs at residue 21, so this is likely a read error; the protein given here is translated from the DNA itself. The V call is TRDV1, the J call TRDJ1; TRDD3 aligns across 12 bases. The CDR3 has 23 amino acids. Germline-derived CDR1 and CDR2 are TSWWSYY and QGS. CDR3 coding DNA: TGTGCTCTTGGGGAACCGCTTTTTTCTACGCGCGCTGGGGGATACGCGAATAGCGATAAACCCATCTTT. Amino acids: CALGEPLFSTRAGGYANSDKPIF.